This TCR beta chain was sequenced in a study of lymphopenia after photon versus proton radiotherapy. Clones were read by immunoSEQ multiplex PCR, and TCRdb kept only the in-frame ones, dropping some. The repertoire has 150,000 or so clones, around 85% of them found once; the top ten carry less than 6%. This sequence originates from a man aged 45-65 years with gastric cancer. The source was peripheral blood, collected from a patient treated with photon-based radiotherapy.

The CDR3 sequence: CASSYGESYNEQFF. The DNA of the CDR3 is TGTGCCAGCAGTTACGGGGAATCCTACAATGAGCAGTTCTTC. The V and J genes are TRBV6-6 and TRBJ2-1; D is unresolved. The CDR3 spans 14 residues. The V end was cut by 2 bases, the J end by 1 base, with 6 bases between. CDR1 is MNHNY and CDR2 is SVGAGI in the germline V gene (reference sequence).